This T cell receptor (beta chain) was sequenced during a study of shared clonotypes between healthy human individuals. Some clones are missing from TCRdb's copy, which holds only in-frame ones; the method was immunoSEQ multiplex PCR. The repertoire holds fewer than 1.6 million clones, with 98% as singletons. Trimming at V came to 6 bases and at J to 4 bases, leaving 5 bases not matched to a gene. The CDR3 is 15 residues long. In germline, CDR1 is MNHEY, CDR2 SVGAGI. This TCR came from a man in his thirties or forties in good health. The chain joins TRBV6-5 to TRBJ2-3; 12 nucleotides match TRBD2. Sequencing used naive CD4+ T cells sorted from blood. This sample's subset: CD45RA+ positively selected. The CDR3 sequence: CASSPSSGRADTQYF. The DNA for the CDR3 is TGTGCCAGCAGCCCTTCTAGCGGGAGGGCAGATACGCAGTATTTT.